The 20 T cell receptor beta chains below come from one sample, sequenced in a study of T-cell reconstitution after alpha-beta-depleted transplantation in children (TCRdb year 2016). Library construction relied on PCR. This sample was sequenced with an Illumina HiSeq 2500. Molecular barcoding was employed in the preparation of TCR libraries, with unique molecular identifiers being used to normalize TCRbeta repertoire quantification. The public reads were reanalyzed by TCRdb: fastp trimming at Q25, MiXCR alignment, in-frame beta chains only. CDR3 protein sequences are deduplicated, and each keeps its most common genes and DNA. The sample contains some 290,000 distinct CDR3 sequences, over 8% of them found a single time. The ten largest clones take up around 10% of the sample. This material consisted of PBMCs from the stem cell graft donor, taken from the stem cell graft. Every receptor here comes from a human donor who donated a stem cell graft to a child with SCID.

This clonotype appeared many times. This rearrangement joins TRBV5-6 to TRBJ2-7; D is possibly TRBD1 or TRBD2 (6 bases each). The CDR3 is 14 amino acids. V was pared by 2 bases and J by 4 bases, with 13 bases between. The V gene's germline CDR1 is SGHDT and CDR2 YYEEEE. The CDR3 DNA sequence: TGTGCCAGCAGCTTAACCGGGGGCTTATACGAGCAGTACTTC. It yields the protein CASSLTGGLYEQYF.

The chain joins TRBV12-3 or TRBV12-4 to TRBJ1-5; D uncertain. The germline V and J ends were trimmed by 5 bases and 0 bases, with 8 bases remaining between them. The CDR3 consists of 14 residues. The CDR3 DNA reads TGTGCCAGCAGTGAGCGGGATAGCAATCAGCCCCAGCATTTT. Translating it yields CASSERDSNQPQHF.

This chain's CDR3 is CASSLDFGPPQEKLFF. In DNA, the CDR3 is TGCGCCAGCAGCTTGGATTTTGGACCGCCCCAGGAAAAACTGTTTTTT. The chain links TRBV5-1 to TRBJ1-4; the D is unclear. Germline-derived CDR1 and CDR2 are SGHRS and YFSETQ. V lost 0 bases and J 8 bases, leaving 17 bases between the germline ends. The CDR3 loop spans 16 amino acids.

This clonotype has only a few counts. The chain has TRBV5-1 and TRBJ1-5; TRBD1 is a possible D gene (6 bases). Looked up from germline, CDR1 is SGHRS and CDR2 is YFSETQ. The CDR3 is 13 amino acids. Trimming cost V 10 bases and J 2 bases, with 13 bases left between them. Here the CDR3 DNA reads TGCGCCGGTTCCCGGACAGGCAATCAGCCCCAGCATTTT. Translation: CAGSRTGNQPQHF.

This clonotype was seen ten or more times. The J gene is TRBJ2-1, the V gene TRBV5-1; D gene uncertain. CDR1 is SGHRS and CDR2 is YFSETQ in the germline V gene. The CDR3 contains 14 residues. V dropped 3 bases and J dropped 6 bases, with 13 bases sitting between them. For the CDR3, the DNA is TGCGCCAGCAGCTCCTGGCAGAAAGGCAATGAGCAGTTCTTC. Translating it yields CASSSWQKGNEQFF.

This clonotype was observed a handful of times. The chain uses TRBV12-3 or TRBV12-4 and TRBJ1-1, with D perhaps TRBD1 (5 bases). The V end lost 7 bases, the J end lost 5 bases, and 11 bases lay between the germline ends. The CDR3 totals 12 residues. CDR3 bases: TGTGCCAGCACCTGGGGGGAAACTGAAGCTTTCTTT. It yields the protein CASTWGETEAFF.

The chain uses TRBV27 and TRBJ1-6; D possibly corresponds to TRBD1 (6 bases). Germline loops: CDR1 MNHEY, CDR2 SMNVEV (reference sequence). The length of the CDR3 is 14 residues. Trimming stripped 3 bases from V and 11 bases from J, with 14 bases between. The CDR3 sequence is CASSFRGGGTPLHF. As DNA, the CDR3 is TGTGCCAGCAGTTTCAGGGGAGGTGGAACACCCCTCCACTTT.

This clonotype was seen a handful of times. This chain connects TRBV5-1 to TRBJ2-7, with 7 bases lining up with TRBD1. J was trimmed by 0 bases and V by 5 bases; bases with no gene match: 5. The CDR3 is 14 residues long. Germline loops: CDR1 SGHRS, CDR2 YFSETQ. DNA for the CDR3: TGCGCCAGCAGTTCGGACAGGACCTCCTACGAGCAGTACTTC. Its protein product is CASSSDRTSYEQYF. Looking up the rest from reference TRBV5-1 and TRBJ2-7 gives the full variable domain: KAGVTQTPRYLIKTRGQQVTLSCSPISGHRSVSWYQQTPGQGLQFLFEYFSETQRNKGNFPGRFSGRQFSNSRSEMNVSTLELGDSALYLCASSSDRTSYEQYFGPGTRLTVT.

As for this clonotype: A much larger clone differs from this one at a single base, so this may be a read error. The genes are TRBV20-1 and TRBJ2-3; D is ambiguous. Looked up from germline, CDR1 is DFQATT and CDR2 is SNEGSKA (reference sequence). With 6 bases removed from V and 5 bases from J, the gap between germline ends came to 18 bases. The CDR3 spans 14 residues. CDR3 sequence: CSALRSGQEDTQYF. The DNA of the CDR3 is TGCAGTGCCCTACGGAGTGGGCAGGAAGATACGCAGTATTTT.

This clonotype was seen only a few times. This rearrangement joins TRBV3-1 to TRBJ2-1, with 9 bases fitting TRBD1. The V and J ends lost 3 bases and 1 base, in that order; junction bases with no gene match: 10. CDR1 is LGHDT, CDR2 YNNKEL, per germline (reference sequence). CDR3 length: 18 amino acids. The CDR3 DNA reads TGTGCCAGCAGCCAGGAAACCGGGACAGGGAGGTCCTACAATGAGCAGTTCTTC. The encoded protein is CASSQETGTGRSYNEQFF.

This clonotype was seen more than once but under ten times. For the CDR3, the DNA is TGCGCCAGCAGCTTGGCCCTTGGCGGGGAGCTGTTTTTT. Protein sequence: CASSLALGGELFF. V and J are TRBV5-1 and TRBJ2-2; D unclear. Germline V gene lookup returns CDR1 SGHRS and CDR2 YFSETQ. V was cut by 0 bases and J by 7 bases, with 7 bases left in between. This CDR3 comprises 13 residues.

The chain links TRBV11-2 to TRBJ2-3; possibly TRBD2 for D (5 bases). The CDR3 extends over 16 amino acids. V was clipped by 4 bases and J by 5 bases, with 19 bases between them. CDR1 is SGHAT and CDR2 is FQNNGV in the germline V gene. Written as DNA, the CDR3 is TGTGCCAGCAGCTCCCCCCCCGGGAAAGATATAGATACGCAGTATTTT. The encoded protein is CASSSPPGKDIDTQYF.

There are many counts of this clonotype. V gene TRBV12-3 or TRBV12-4 combines with J gene TRBJ2-1, with D uncertain. This CDR3 has 14 amino acids. Between the trimmed V and J ends, which lost 6 bases and 5 bases, there was a span of 14 bases. The CDR3 region has the DNA TGTGCCAGCAGCCAGGATAACCGGGACAATGAGCAGTTCTTC. Its translation is CASSQDNRDNEQFF.

V and J are TRBV21-1 and TRBJ1-1; the table gives TRBD1 as D, unverified against the DNA. TRBV21-1 is a listed pseudogene. The CDR3 length is 13 residues. CDR3 amino acids: CASSKDRATEAFF. CDR3 nucleotides: TGTGCCAGCAGCAAAGACAGGGCGACTGAAGCTTTCTTT.

There are many counts of this clonotype. The chain's CDR3 is CATSSYGGETQYF. In nucleotides, the CDR3 is TGTGCCACCAGCAGTTATGGGGGCGAGACCCAGTACTTC. The chain couples TRBV15 to TRBJ2-5; maybe TRBD1 (6 bases). V lost 3 bases and J lost 5, with 10 bases in between. Germline V gene sequence: CDR1 LNHNV, CDR2 YYDKDF (reference sequence). This CDR3 has 13 residues.

This rearrangement joins TRBV10-3 to TRBJ1-5, with D maybe TRBD1 (6 bases). V lost 10 bases and J 7 bases, leaving 20 bases between the germline ends. The CDR3 covers 14 residues. Per germline, CDR1 ENHRY and CDR2 SYGVKD. Here the CDR3 reads CASGDRGDKQPQHF. The CDR3 nucleotides read TGTGCCAGTGGTGACAGAGGGGACAAACAGCCCCAGCATTTT.

This clonotype came up a few times. This chain uses TRBV6-5 with TRBJ2-6; TRBD1 matches at 9 bases. The ends lost 4 bases at V and 4 bases at J; junction bases unmatched: 5. The CDR3 is 16 amino acids. Germline V CDR1 and CDR2: MNHEY, SVGAGI. In nucleotides, the CDR3 is TGTGCCAGCAGTTCCTACAGGGGGCTCGGGGCCAACGTCCTGACTTTC. This gives the protein CASSSYRGLGANVLTF.

This clonotype was seen only a few times. The rearrangement links TRBV5-1 to TRBJ2-1, with D possibly matching TRBD1 (6 bases). V was cut by 7 bases and J by 4 bases, with 18 bases left in between. This CDR3 has 15 residues. Per germline, CDR1 SGHRS and CDR2 YFSETQ. CDR3 coding DNA: TGCGCCAGCCGGCTGATGACAGGAACGTACAATGAGCAGTTCTTC. Its translation is CASRLMTGTYNEQFF.

This clonotype has more than one count but fewer than ten. A much larger clone differs by one base, so this may be a read error. V usage is TRBV3-1 and J usage is TRBJ2-7; D gene ambiguous. The CDR3 spans 11 residues. CDR1 and CDR2 from the germline V gene are LGHDT and YNNKEL (reference sequence). V dropped 1 base and J dropped 5 bases, with 3 bases sitting between them. CDR3 amino acids: CASSQVDEQYF. The CDR3 DNA is TGTGCCAGCAGCCAAGTGGACGAGCAGTACTTC.

The chain uses TRBV11-2 and TRBJ2-2; D gene unclear. Trimming cost V 3 bases and J 0 bases, with 8 bases left between them. CDR1 SGHAT and CDR2 FQNNGV come from the germline V gene. This CDR3 is built from 15 residues. This CDR3 reads CASSLFSPNTGELFF. DNA of the CDR3: TGTGCCAGCAGCTTGTTCAGCCCGAACACCGGGGAGCTGTTTTTT.